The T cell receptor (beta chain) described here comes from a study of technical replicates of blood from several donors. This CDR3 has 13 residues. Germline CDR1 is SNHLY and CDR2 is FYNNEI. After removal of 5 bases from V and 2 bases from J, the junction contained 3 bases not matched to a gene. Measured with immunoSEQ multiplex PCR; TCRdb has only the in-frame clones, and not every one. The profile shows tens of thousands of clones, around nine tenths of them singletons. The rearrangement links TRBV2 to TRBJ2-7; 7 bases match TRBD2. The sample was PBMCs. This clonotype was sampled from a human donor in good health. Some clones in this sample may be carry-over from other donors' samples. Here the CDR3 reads CASSRGRAYEQYF. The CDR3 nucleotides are TGTGCCAGCAGTCGTGGGAGGGCCTACGAGCAGTACTTC.